Below, 16 T cell receptor beta chains from the same sample are listed, as sequenced in a study of T cells in Graves' hyperthyroidism and ophthalmopathy. There were TCR beta CDR3 regions amplified from RNA transcripts. The HTBI set primed first-round TCR CDR3 RT-PCR. TCRdb ran MiXCR on the multiplex PCR reads and lists one entry per CDR3 protein. The profile shows approximately 590,000 distinct CDR3 sequences, approximately 14% of them singletons. Sequencing used blood. The receptors shown here come from a young woman with Graves' hyperthyroidism.

In regard to this clonotype: The germline gene is not matched at one end of the junction; a read error may be the cause. J is TRBJ2-7 and V is TRBV7-2; 9 bases match TRBD2. From germline, CDR1 is SGHTA and CDR2 FQGNSA. This CDR3 is 14 amino acids long. CDR3 protein: CASSLGLAGYEQCF. For the CDR3, the DNA is TGTGCCAGCAGCTTAGGTCTAGCGGGATACGAGCAGTGCTTC.

Many counts were recorded for this clonotype. The chain uses TRBV7-2 and TRBJ2-7; TRBD2 matches at 7 bases. Germline-derived CDR1 and CDR2 are SGHTA and FQGNSA. Losses at the gene ends were 3 bases for V and 5 bases for J; bases not matched to a gene: 7. This CDR3 spans 14 amino acids. The CDR3 here is CASSFSAGANEQYF. CDR3 bases: TGTGCCAGCAGCTTCAGTGCGGGAGCCAACGAGCAGTACTTC.

This clonotype was counted at least ten times. Here the CDR3 DNA reads TGTGCCAGCAGTTTAACTCTCTCTAGCGGGAGGGGAGTGCAGTACTTC. Residues: CASSLTLSSGRGVQYF. The V gene is TRBV28, the J gene TRBJ2-7, with 12 bases fitting TRBD2. Germline lookup yields CDR1 MDHEN and CDR2 SYDVKM. This CDR3 spans 16 amino acids. Trimming removed 2 bases from V and 9 bases from J; junction bases left unmatched: 11.

This clonotype has only a few counts. The chain is built from TRBV27 and TRBJ1-3, with 8 bases that match TRBD1. CDR1 is MNHEY, CDR2 SMNVEV, per germline (reference sequence). The CDR3 runs 13 residues. With 6 bases clipped from V and 4 bases from J, the junction kept 2 bases outside the gene matches. CDR3 protein: CASSRGQGNTIYF. For the CDR3, the DNA is TGTGCCAGCAGCAGGGGGCAAGGAAACACCATATATTTT.

This clonotype was seen more than once but under ten times. V usage is TRBV5-1 and J usage is TRBJ1-6; no reliable D call. Trimming took 0 bases from V and 6 from J, leaving 10 bases between them. This CDR3 comprises 15 residues. Germline lookup yields CDR1 SGHRS and CDR2 YFSETQ. The CDR3 protein is CASSLDPVPNSPLHF. CDR3 coding DNA: TGCGCCAGCAGCTTGGATCCGGTCCCTAATTCACCCCTCCACTTT. The full variable domain, its missing parts supplied by reference TRBV5-1 and TRBJ1-6, is KAGVTQTPRYLIKTRGQQVTLSCSPISGHRSVSWYQQTPGQGLQFLFEYFSETQRNKGNFPGRFSGRQFSNSRSEMNVSTLELGDSALYLCASSLDPVPNSPLHFGNGTRLTVT.

The rearrangement links TRBV12-3 or TRBV12-4 to TRBJ2-5, with D unresolved. Between the trimmed V and J ends, which lost 7 bases and 2 bases, there was a span of 11 bases. CDR3 size: 13 residues. The CDR3 loop is CASTGNGQETQYF. The CDR3 bases are TGTGCCAGCACGGGTAACGGGCAAGAGACCCAGTACTTC.

V usage is TRBV18 and J usage is TRBJ2-1; TRBD2 agrees at 9 bases. Losses at the gene ends were 1 base for V and 9 bases for J; bases not matched to a gene: 4. The CDR3 runs 14 residues. Germline V lookup: CDR1 KGHSH, CDR2 LQKENI. The CDR3, as DNA: TGTGCCAGCTCACCACTAGCGGGAGCACTTGAGCAGTTCTTC. Residues: CASSPLAGALEQFF.

This clonotype occurred a few times. At one boundary the junction diverges from the germline segment, which might be a read error. The chain joins TRBV5-1 to TRBJ2-1; 8 bases are shared with TRBD2. CDR3 size: 16 residues. Germline-derived CDR1 and CDR2 are SGHRS and YFSETQ. The CDR3 bases are TGTGCCAGCAGCCACTTCGCGGGAGGCCCTAGGAATGAGCAGTTCTTC. It specifies CASSHFAGGPRNEQFF.

The table lists this clonotype with many counts. The gene calls are TRBV19 and TRBJ2-7; D possibly uses TRBD1 or TRBD2 (5 bases each). Germline V CDR1 and CDR2: LNHDA, SQIVND (reference sequence). The CDR3 consists of 13 residues. V shed 6 bases and J shed 2 bases, with 11 bases lying between them. CDR3 nucleotide sequence: TGTGCCAGTAGGGGGACGGAAACCTACGAGCAGTACTTC. This codes for CASRGTETYEQYF.

The chain recombines TRBV5-1 with TRBJ2-1; tentative D call: TRBD2 (5 bases). Trimming removed 0 bases at V and 14 bases at J, with 15 bases between. Germline lookup yields CDR1 SGHRS and CDR2 YFSETQ. The CDR3 extends over 13 amino acids. CDR3 sequence: CASSLAGLAGEFF. The DNA of the CDR3 is TGCGCCAGCAGCTTGGCCGGGCTAGCCGGGGAGTTCTTC.

The sample holds a few counts of this clonotype. This sequence joins TRBV7-9 and TRBJ2-2, with 8 positions matching TRBD2. The germline V gene has CDR1 SEHNR and CDR2 FQNEAQ (reference sequence). This CDR3 has 15 residues. J gave up 6 bases and V 5 bases, and 8 bases lay outside the gene matches. The CDR3: CASSAPGLAPGELFF. The CDR3 coding sequence is TGTGCCAGCAGCGCACCTGGACTAGCCCCCGGGGAGCTGTTTTTT.

The gene calls are TRBV11-2 and TRBJ2-7; no reliable D call. The CDR3 runs to 15 residues. CDR1 SGHAT and CDR2 FQNNGV come from the germline V gene. V was trimmed by 5 bases and J by 6 bases, leaving 20 bases between them. CDR3 region: CASSRRAYGVGEQYF. The CDR3 DNA sequence: TGTGCCAGCAGCAGACGGGCGTATGGGGTCGGCGAGCAGTACTTC. The full variable domain, in which reference TRBV11-2 and TRBJ2-7 provide the parts outside the CDR3, is EAGVAQSPRYKIIEKRQSVAFWCNPISGHATLYWYQQILGQGPKLLIQFQNNGVVDDSQLPKDRFSAERLKGVDSTLKIQPAKLEDSAVYLCASSRRAYGVGEQYFGPGTRLTVT.

This clonotype appeared many times. This chain connects TRBV5-1 to TRBJ2-2, with a possible D match to TRBD1 (6 bases). The V gene's germline CDR1 is SGHRS and CDR2 YFSETQ. V lost 4 bases to trimming and J lost 6 bases, with 19 bases between them. The CDR3 runs to 16 residues. As DNA, the CDR3 is TGCGCCAGCAGCGCGAAGGGGGTGCACTTATCCGGGGAGCTGTTTTTT. As protein: CASSAKGVHLSGELFF.

This rearrangement joins TRBV20-1 to TRBJ2-4; TRBD1 aligns across 7 bases. CDR3 size: 15 residues. Per germline, CDR1 DFQATT and CDR2 SNEGSKA (reference sequence). J gave up 0 bases and V 5 bases, and 7 bases lay outside the gene matches. The CDR3 loop reads CSAHTGDLAKNIQYF. CDR3 in DNA: TGCAGTGCTCATACAGGGGACCTAGCCAAAAACATTCAGTACTTC.

V usage is TRBV20-1 and J usage is TRBJ2-3, with 7 bases lining up with TRBD1. Looked up from germline, CDR1 is DFQATT and CDR2 is SNEGSKA (reference sequence). The CDR3 covers 15 residues. J was trimmed by 2 bases and V by 6 bases; bases with no gene match: 11. The DNA for the CDR3 is TGCAGTGCAAAAAACCGGGACAGCCTCACAGATACGCAGTATTTT. Its translation: CSAKNRDSLTDTQYF.

In this sample, this clonotype turned up many times. CDR3 in amino acids: CASSEALNGRNPEKPYEQYF. The CDR3 DNA is TGTGCCAGCAGTGAAGCATTAAACGGGAGGAACCCGGAAAAACCTTACGAGCAGTACTTC. V gene TRBV2 combines with J gene TRBJ2-7, with 7 bases identical to TRBD2. Germline-derived CDR1 and CDR2 are SNHLY and FYNNEI. The V gene end was trimmed by 0 bases and the J gene end by 4 bases; junction bases not matched to a gene: 21. This CDR3 has 20 amino acids.